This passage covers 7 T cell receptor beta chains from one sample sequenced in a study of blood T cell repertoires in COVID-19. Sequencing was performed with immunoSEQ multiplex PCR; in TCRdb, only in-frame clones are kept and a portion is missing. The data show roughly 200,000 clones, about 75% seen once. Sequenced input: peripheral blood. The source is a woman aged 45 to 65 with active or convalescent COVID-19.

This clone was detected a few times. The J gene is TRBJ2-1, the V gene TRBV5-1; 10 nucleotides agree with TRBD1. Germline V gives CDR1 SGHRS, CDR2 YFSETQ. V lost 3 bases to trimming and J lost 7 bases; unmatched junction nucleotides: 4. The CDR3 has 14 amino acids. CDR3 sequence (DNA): TGCGCCAGCAGCTCGGGACAGGGGTCGAATGAGCAGTTCTTC. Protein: CASSSGQGSNEQFF.

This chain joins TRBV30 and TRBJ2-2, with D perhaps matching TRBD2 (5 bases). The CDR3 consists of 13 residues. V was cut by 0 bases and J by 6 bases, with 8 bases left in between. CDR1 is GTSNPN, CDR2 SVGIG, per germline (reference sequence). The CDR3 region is CAWSVGGSGELFF. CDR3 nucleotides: TGTGCCTGGAGTGTTGGAGGATCCGGGGAGCTGTTTTTT.

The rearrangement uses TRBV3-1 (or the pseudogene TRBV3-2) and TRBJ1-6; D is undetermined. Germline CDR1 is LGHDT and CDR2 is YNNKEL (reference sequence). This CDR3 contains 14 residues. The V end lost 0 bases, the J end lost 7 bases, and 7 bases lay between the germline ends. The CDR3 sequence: CASSQESRNSPLHF. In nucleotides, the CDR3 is TGTGCCAGCAGCCAAGAAAGCAGGAATTCACCCCTCCACTTT.

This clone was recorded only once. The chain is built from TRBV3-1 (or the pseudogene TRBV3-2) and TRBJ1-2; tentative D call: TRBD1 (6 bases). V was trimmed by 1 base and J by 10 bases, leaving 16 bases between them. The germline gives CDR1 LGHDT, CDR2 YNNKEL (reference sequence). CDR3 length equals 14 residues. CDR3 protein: CASSQGSKGTPYTF. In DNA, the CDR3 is TGTGCCAGCAGCCAAGGAAGTAAGGGGACACCCTACACCTTC.

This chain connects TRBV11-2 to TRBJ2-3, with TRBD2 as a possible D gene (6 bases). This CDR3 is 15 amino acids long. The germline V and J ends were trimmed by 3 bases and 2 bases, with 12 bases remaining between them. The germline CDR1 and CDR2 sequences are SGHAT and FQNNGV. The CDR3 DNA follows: TGTGCCAGCAGCTTGGGGAGCGGGTCCACAGATACGCAGTATTTT. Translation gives CASSLGSGSTDTQYF. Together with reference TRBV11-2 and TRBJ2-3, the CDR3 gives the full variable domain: EAGVAQSPRYKIIEKRQSVAFWCNPISGHATLYWYQQILGQGPKLLIQFQNNGVVDDSQLPKDRFSAERLKGVDSTLKIQPAKLEDSAVYLCASSLGSGSTDTQYFGPGTRLTVL.

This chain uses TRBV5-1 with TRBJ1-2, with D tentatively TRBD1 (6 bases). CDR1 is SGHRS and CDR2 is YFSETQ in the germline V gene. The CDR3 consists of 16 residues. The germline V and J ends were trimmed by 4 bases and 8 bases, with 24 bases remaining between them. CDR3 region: CASSLSNSGETGGYTF. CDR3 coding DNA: TGCGCCAGCAGCCTGTCAAACTCAGGGGAAACGGGGGGCTACACCTTC.

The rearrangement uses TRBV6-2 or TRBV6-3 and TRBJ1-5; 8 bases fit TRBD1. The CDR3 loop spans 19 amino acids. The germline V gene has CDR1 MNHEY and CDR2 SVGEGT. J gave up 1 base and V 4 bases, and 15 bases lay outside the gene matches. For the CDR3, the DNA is TGTGCCAGCAGTTCAGAACTCGGACAGGGAGAAACGAGCAATCAGCCCCAGCATTTT. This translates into CASSSELGQGETSNQPQHF.